The 28 T cell receptor beta chains reported below all come from one sample, sequenced in a study of cytomegalovirus exposure and HLA in healthy donors. Researchers ran the PCR with 60 Vbeta and 13 Jbeta primers. Repertoires were generated with immunoSEQ multiplex PCR, while TCRdb's copy carries only in-frame clones and drops some. The table includes 150,000 to 200,000 clones, about four fifths detected once. Sequenced input: PBMCs. The receptor source for this set is a woman aged 35 to 49 in good health and CMV-seronegative.

The rearrangement uses TRBV19 and TRBJ2-2, with D perhaps matching TRBD2 (5 bases). Trimming stripped 5 bases from V and 1 base from J, with 11 bases between. The CDR3 consists of 15 residues. The germline V gene has CDR1 LNHDA and CDR2 SQIVND (reference sequence). This CDR3 reads CASSRGLVNTGELFF. As DNA, the CDR3 is TGTGCCAGTAGTCGAGGGTTGGTGAACACCGGGGAGCTGTTTTTT.

This chain uses TRBV4-3 with TRBJ2-1; possible D gene TRBD1, 6 bases. Looked up from germline, CDR1 is LGHNA and CDR2 is YSLEER. V was trimmed by 2 bases and J by 9 bases, leaving 20 bases between them. The CDR3 has 16 amino acids. This CDR3 is CASSQPDRDLGSEQFF. For the CDR3, the DNA is TGCGCCAGCAGCCAACCGGACAGAGATCTCGGAAGTGAGCAGTTCTTC.

J is TRBJ2-1 and V is TRBV10-1; D call uncertain. Trimming shortened V by 6 bases and J by 10 bases, and 7 bases separated the two germline ends. CDR1 is WNHNN, CDR2 SYGVQD, per germline (reference sequence). The CDR3 length is 10 residues. This chain's CDR3 is CASRGREQFF. CDR3 DNA sequence: TGCGCCAGCAGGGGCAGAGAGCAGTTCTTC.

The rearrangement links TRBV5-1 to TRBJ2-1; TRBD2 agrees at 12 bases. Germline V gives CDR1 SGHRS, CDR2 YFSETQ. The CDR3 is 18 amino acids. V lost 5 bases and J lost 0; bases outside the gene matches: 9. Here the CDR3 reads CASRAGTSGFFSYNEQFF. The CDR3 nucleotides read TGCGCCAGCAGGGCTGGGACTAGCGGGTTTTTCTCCTACAATGAGCAGTTCTTC.

The chain is built from TRBV19 and TRBJ2-7; TRBD2 is a possible D gene (5 bases). Looked up from germline, CDR1 is LNHDA and CDR2 is SQIVND (reference sequence). CDR3 length equals 14 residues. The V gene lost 7 bases and the J gene lost 6 bases, with 19 bases spanning the gap. CDR3 residues: CASTPRGIRGEQYF. CDR3 nucleotide sequence: TGTGCCAGTACCCCCCGGGGAATCCGGGGCGAGCAGTACTTC.

The CDR3, as DNA: TGTGCCAGCGGGGCTAGCGGTTACAATGAGCAGTTCTTC. Amino acids: CASGASGYNEQFF. The chain is built from TRBV2 and TRBJ2-1; TRBD2 agrees at 7 bases. This CDR3 spans 13 amino acids. The V segment lost 8 bases and the J segment 4 bases; nucleotides outside the gene matches: 5. Germline CDR1 reads SNHLY; CDR2 reads FYNNEI.

The gene calls are TRBV6-5 and TRBJ1-6; 9 nucleotides match TRBD1. CDR1 is MNHEY, CDR2 SVGAGI, per germline. V lost 4 bases and J lost 3; bases outside the gene matches: 4. The CDR3 has 16 residues. CDR3 protein: CASSSGTGLYNSPLHF. The DNA of the CDR3 is TGTGCCAGCAGTTCCGGGACAGGGCTCTATAATTCACCCCTCCACTTT.

Comment on this clone: At the DNA level, this CDR3 is encoded by other sequences in the same sample as well. The chain employs TRBV5-1 and TRBJ1-5; D perhaps matches TRBD1 (5 bases). V was shortened by 2 bases and J by 6 bases, with 12 bases between the two germline ends. Germline CDR1 and CDR2: SGHRS and YFSETQ. The CDR3 covers 14 residues. The CDR3 protein is CASSLGQGGQPQHF. The CDR3 DNA is TGCGCCAGCAGCTTAGGGCAGGGAGGTCAGCCCCAGCATTTT.

This sequence joins TRBV27 and TRBJ2-2, with D uncertain. The CDR3 has 15 residues. Germline assignment: CDR1 MNHEY and CDR2 SMNVEV (reference sequence). The ends were cut back, 0 bases at V and 1 base at J, with 6 bases in the middle. CDR3 protein: CASSLSSRNTGELFF. CDR3 DNA: TGTGCCAGCAGTTTATCGAGTCGGAACACCGGGGAGCTGTTTTTT.

V gene TRBV5-1 combines with J gene TRBJ1-2, with TRBD1 matching over 7 bases. The germline V gene has CDR1 SGHRS and CDR2 YFSETQ. The ends lost 4 bases at V and 2 bases at J; junction bases unmatched: 11. The CDR3 consists of 16 residues. The CDR3 DNA reads as TGCGCCAGCAGCCGGGAGCCTAGGGGACAGAACTATGGCTACACCTTC. As protein: CASSREPRGQNYGYTF.

This clone was observed once. The CDR3 DNA follows: TGTGCCAGCAGCTCCGTTCGGGGACAGGGATCCGAGCAGTACTTC. Translation gives CASSSVRGQGSEQYF. The J gene is TRBJ2-7, the V gene TRBV11-2; TRBD1 aligns across 9 bases. The CDR3 is made up of 15 amino acids. Germline CDR1 is SGHAT and CDR2 is FQNNGV. V dropped 4 bases and J dropped 6; count of bases not matched to a gene: 10.

The rearrangement joins TRBV2 to TRBJ2-7, with D hard to call. CDR3 length: 16 amino acids. V was cut by 6 bases and J by 3 bases, with 21 bases left in between. Per the germline V gene, CDR1 is SNHLY and CDR2 is FYNNEI. The CDR3 DNA reads as TGTGCCAGCAGCATACCTCTCGTCGACATTGGCTACGAGCAGTACTTC. This gives the protein CASSIPLVDIGYEQYF.

The gene calls are TRBV5-4 and TRBJ1-1, with TRBD1 matching over 8 bases. Trimming cost V 2 bases and J 5 bases; bases outside gene matches: 2. The CDR3 covers 13 residues. Per germline, CDR1 SGHNT and CDR2 YYREEE (reference sequence). CDR3: CASSFQGATEAFF. CDR3 DNA: TGTGCCAGCAGCTTCCAGGGGGCAACTGAAGCTTTCTTT. Filled out from reference TRBV5-4 and TRBJ1-1, the complete variable domain reads ETGVTQSPTHLIKTRGQQVTLRCSSQSGHNTVSWYQQALGQGPQFIFQYYREEENGRGNFPPRFSGLQFPNYSSELNVNALELDDSALYLCASSFQGATEAFFGQGTRLTVV.

This chain uses TRBV4-1 with TRBJ1-1; the D is unclear. CDR3 length: 14 amino acids. V was pared by 0 bases and J by 5 bases, with 10 bases between. Germline CDR1 reads MGHRA; CDR2 reads YSYEKL. In DNA, the CDR3 is TGCGCCAGCAGCCAAGAGAGCGTTAGAACTGAAGCTTTCTTT. Translated: CASSQESVRTEAFF.

This sequence joins TRBV28 and TRBJ2-1, with a possible D match to TRBD2 (6 bases). Trimming pared 2 bases from V and 7 bases from J, leaving 12 bases between. The germline V gene has CDR1 MDHEN and CDR2 SYDVKM. CDR3 length: 14 amino acids. The CDR3 nucleotides are TGTGCCAGCAGTTTACGGGACTTACGAAATGAGCAGTTCTTC. Encoded protein: CASSLRDLRNEQFF.

The chain combines TRBV11-3 with TRBJ1-1; D call uncertain. Germline CDR1 SGHNT, CDR2 YENEEA. The CDR3 runs to 14 residues. V was cut by 5 bases and J by 1 base, with 11 bases left in between. The CDR3 is CASSRGRSNTEAFF. As DNA, the CDR3 is TGTGCCAGCAGCCGCGGCAGATCGAACACTGAAGCTTTCTTT.

This chain links TRBV11-2 with TRBJ2-2, with no clear D. This CDR3 is 14 amino acids long. Per the germline V gene, CDR1 is SGHAT and CDR2 is FQNNGV. The V end was cut by 2 bases, the J end by 4 bases, with 8 bases between. CDR3 coding DNA: TGTGCCAGCAGCTTACTGTCTAGCACCGGGGAGCTGTTTTTT. This encodes CASSLLSSTGELFF.

The V and J genes are TRBV29-1 and TRBJ2-3; 14 bases are a match to TRBD2. Germline loops: CDR1 SQVTM, CDR2 ANQGSEA. Trimming removed 4 bases from V and 4 bases from J; junction bases left unmatched: 4. The CDR3 is made up of 15 amino acids. This CDR3 is CSVGGTSGSSDTQYF. CDR3 nucleotides: TGCAGCGTTGGGGGGACTAGCGGGAGCTCAGATACGCAGTATTTT.

The rearrangement joins TRBV7-3 to TRBJ2-5; maybe TRBD2 (5 bases). The CDR3 is 15 residues long. Germline lookup yields CDR1 SGHTA and CDR2 FQGTGA. Deletions cut 5 bases from V and 5 bases from J, with 18 bases between. CDR3 bases: TGTGCCAGCAGCCCCTTCGGCGGAGAGGGTGAGACCCAGTACTTC. Translation: CASSPFGGEGETQYF.

The chain links TRBV30 to TRBJ2-5; 8 bases agree with TRBD1. Trimming removed 5 bases from V and 5 bases from J; junction bases left unmatched: 10. Germline V CDR1 and CDR2: GTSNPN, SVGIG (reference sequence). This CDR3 is 14 amino acids long. DNA for the CDR3: TGTGCCTGGGGCTTTCAGGGGGCCCGCGAGACCCAGTACTTC. Translated, it gives CAWGFQGARETQYF.

The rearrangement uses TRBV29-1 and TRBJ1-5, with a possible D match to TRBD1 (5 bases). The CDR3 is 12 residues long. CDR1 is SQVTM, CDR2 ANQGSEA, per germline. The V end lost 4 bases, the J end lost 3 bases, and 7 bases lay between the germline ends. The CDR3 region is CSVAGVNQPQHF. CDR3 sequence (DNA): TGCAGCGTTGCGGGGGTCAATCAGCCCCAGCATTTT.

The chain joins TRBV19 to TRBJ1-1, with D possibly TRBD1 on 5 matching bases. CDR3 length: 15 amino acids. Trimming took 3 bases from V and 1 from J, leaving 12 bases between them. Germline V gene lookup returns CDR1 LNHDA and CDR2 SQIVND (reference sequence). The CDR3 DNA sequence: TGTGCCAGTAGTATGGGTGGACACTGGAACACTGAAGCTTTCTTT. Protein sequence: CASSMGGHWNTEAFF.

The chain employs TRBV11-1 and TRBJ1-1; D might be TRBD1 (6 bases). Per the germline V gene, CDR1 is SGHAT and CDR2 is FQDESV (reference sequence). This CDR3 is built from 13 residues. The ends were cut back, 6 bases at V and 1 base at J, with 9 bases in the middle. Here the CDR3 DNA reads TGTGCCAGCAGGCAGGACAGGAACACTGAAGCTTTCTTT. This sequence encodes CASRQDRNTEAFF.

As regards this clone: The junction differs from germline at one of its ends, possibly a read error. The CDR3 region is CASSPTSGLAGEDEQFF. CDR3 nucleotides: TGTGCTAGCAGCCCTACCTCAGGACTAGCGGGAGAGGATGAGCAGTTCTTC. The chain links TRBV7-7 to TRBJ2-1, with 13 bases that match TRBD2. This CDR3 has 17 amino acids. Germline V gene lookup returns CDR1 SSHAT and CDR2 FNYEAQ (reference sequence).

The J gene is TRBJ1-5, the V gene TRBV15; unclear D gene. Germline V gene data show CDR1 as LNHNV and CDR2 as YYDKDF (reference sequence). This CDR3 spans 16 amino acids. The ends were cut back, 0 bases at V and 0 bases at J, with 9 bases in the middle. CDR3 in amino acids: CATSRDVTYSNQPQHF. Written as DNA, the CDR3 is TGTGCCACCAGCAGAGATGTGACTTATAGCAATCAGCCCCAGCATTTT.

The chain joins TRBV19 to TRBJ1-4; 9 bases agree with TRBD1. Germline loops: CDR1 LNHDA, CDR2 SQIVND (reference sequence). CDR3 length: 15 residues. V lost 4 bases to trimming and J lost 7 bases; unmatched junction nucleotides: 7. The CDR3 loop is CASSTAGTGTEKLFF. The DNA for the CDR3 is TGTGCCAGTAGTACCGCCGGGACAGGGACTGAAAAACTGTTTTTT.

The rearrangement links TRBV7-6 to TRBJ2-2; 7 bases fit TRBD1. The germline gives CDR1 SGHVS, CDR2 FNYEAQ. CDR3 size: 16 residues. Trimming at V came to 5 bases and at J to 0 bases, leaving 6 bases not matched to a gene. The CDR3 here is CASSLEGAPNTGELFF. CDR3 nucleotide sequence: TGTGCCAGCAGCCTCGAGGGGGCCCCGAACACCGGGGAGCTGTTTTTT.

V and J are TRBV5-1 and TRBJ2-1, with TRBD2 identical over 7 bases. Germline CDR1 and CDR2: SGHRS and YFSETQ. CDR3 length: 17 amino acids. V gave up 0 bases and J gave up 4 bases; unmatched junction bases: 10. CDR3 DNA sequence: TGCGCCAGCAGCTTGGAGGTGCGGGGGAGCGGGTACAATGAGCAGTTCTTC. Its protein product is CASSLEVRGSGYNEQFF.